This T cell receptor beta chain was profiled in a study of technical replicates of blood from a few donors. Sequenced by immunoSEQ multiplex PCR; TCRdb stores in-frame clones only, minus some. Of 75,000 to 90,000 clones in the sample, about 96% are singletons; the top ten hold about 0.34%. Trimming stripped 1 base from V and 2 bases from J, with 10 bases between. Germline-derived CDR1 and CDR2 are SEHNR and FQNEAQ (reference sequence). The CDR3 contains 15 residues. J is TRBJ2-3 and V is TRBV7-9; D is uncertain. This receptor was obtained from a human donor in good health. The sequencing sample was made of T cells isolated from PBMCs. Here the CDR3 DNA reads TGTGCCAGCAGCTTAGGTGGCGGAAACACAGATACGCAGTATTTT. Translating gives CASSLGGGNTDTQYF.